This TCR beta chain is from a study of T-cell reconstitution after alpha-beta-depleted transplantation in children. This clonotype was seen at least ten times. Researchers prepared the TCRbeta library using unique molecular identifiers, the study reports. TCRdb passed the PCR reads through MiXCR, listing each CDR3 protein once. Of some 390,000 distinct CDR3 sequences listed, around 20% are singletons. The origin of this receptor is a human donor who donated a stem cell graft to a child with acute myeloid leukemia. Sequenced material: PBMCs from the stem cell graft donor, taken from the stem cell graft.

The CDR3: CASSSGTSGTLGDTQYF. In DNA form, the CDR3 reads TGCGCCAGCAGCTCCGGGACTAGCGGGACCCTCGGGGATACGCAGTATTTT. This rearrangement joins TRBV5-1 to TRBJ2-3; 13 bases map to TRBD2. This CDR3 is built from 17 residues. Trimming removed 3 bases from V and 6 bases from J; junction bases left unmatched: 10. Germline values: CDR1 SGHRS, CDR2 YFSETQ.